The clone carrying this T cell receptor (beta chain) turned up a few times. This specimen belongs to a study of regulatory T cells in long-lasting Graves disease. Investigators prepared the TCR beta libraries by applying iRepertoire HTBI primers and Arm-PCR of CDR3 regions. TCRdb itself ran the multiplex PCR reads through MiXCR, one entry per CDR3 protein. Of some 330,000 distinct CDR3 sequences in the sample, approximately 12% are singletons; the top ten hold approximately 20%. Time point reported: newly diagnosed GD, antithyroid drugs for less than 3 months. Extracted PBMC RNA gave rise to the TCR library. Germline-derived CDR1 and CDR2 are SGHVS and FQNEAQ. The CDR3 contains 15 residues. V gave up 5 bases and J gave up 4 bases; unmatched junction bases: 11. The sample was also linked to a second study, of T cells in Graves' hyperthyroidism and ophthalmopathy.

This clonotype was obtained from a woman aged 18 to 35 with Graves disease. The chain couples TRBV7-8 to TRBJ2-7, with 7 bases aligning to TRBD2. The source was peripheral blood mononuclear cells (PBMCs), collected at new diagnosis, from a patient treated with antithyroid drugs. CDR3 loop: CASSLEWEGSYEQYF. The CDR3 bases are TGTGCCAGCAGCCTTGAATGGGAGGGTTCTTACGAGCAGTACTTC.